These T cell receptor beta chains were read from a single sample in a study of T cell changes during pregnancy in multiple sclerosis. Sequencing used immunoSEQ multiplex PCR; TCRdb keeps in-frame clones, though not all of them. This table has some 80,000 clones, around 94% appearing once. The sequencing used CD4+ T cells from peripheral blood mononuclear cells, collected after pregnancy. These receptors originate from a female donor with multiple sclerosis, enrolled in a pregnancy study. The CDR3 runs from the conserved cysteine through the conserved F or W. The D gene is left open where the match is weak. Expanded clones get a size class; other rows say once, few or many, or leave the size out.

V gene: TRBV5-8; J gene: TRBJ2-7; D gene: TRBD1; clone size: NA; CDR3 DNA: TGTGCCAGCAGCTTGGAAGGACAGGGACGCTACGAGCAGTACTTC; CDR3 protein: CASSLEGQGRYEQYF
V gene: TRBV9; J gene: TRBJ2-3; D gene: TRBD2; clone size: NA; CDR3 DNA: TGTGCCAGCAGCGTAGTAGCGGGGGGGACAGATACGCAGTATTTT; CDR3 protein: CASSVVAGGTDTQYF
V gene: TRBV11-3; J gene: TRBJ2-2; D gene: TRBD2; clone size: NA; CDR3 DNA: TGTGCCAGCAGCCGTTCTTGGGGGGGGACGAACACCGGGGAGCTGTTTTTT; CDR3 protein: CASSRSWGGTNTGELFF
V gene: TRBV30; J gene: TRBJ2-3; D gene: TRBD2; clone size: NA; CDR3 DNA: TGTGCCTGGAGTGGGTCTAGCGGGATTTCGACAGATACGCAGTATTTT; CDR3 protein: CAWSGSSGISTDTQYF
V gene: TRBV10-3; J gene: TRBJ2-1; D gene: TRBD2; clone size: NA; CDR3 DNA: TGTGCCATCAGCCGGACCGACAAAGGGACTAGCGGCCTCCTGAGGGAGCAGTTCTTC; CDR3 protein: CAISRTDKGTSGLLREQFF
V gene: TRBV6-5; J gene: TRBJ2-7; D gene: NA; clone size: NA; CDR3 DNA: TGTGCCAGCAGTGTGCGGGATGAGCAGTACTTC; CDR3 protein: CASSVRDEQYF
V gene: TRBV11-1; J gene: TRBJ2-7; D gene: NA; clone size: NA; CDR3 DNA: TGTGCCAGCAGCCGGACAGAGCGCAGCTCCTACGAGCAGTACTTC; CDR3 protein: CASSRTERSSYEQYF
V gene: TRBV28; J gene: TRBJ2-1; D gene: NA; clone size: NA; CDR3 DNA: TGTGCCAGCACCAAACAGGCACCCTACAATGAGCAGTTCTTC; CDR3 protein: CASTKQAPYNEQFF
V gene: TRBV18; J gene: TRBJ2-2; D gene: TRBD1; clone size: NA; CDR3 DNA: TGTGCCAGCTCACCCCTGACAGGGGTAGGGGGAGACACCGGGGAGCTGTTTTTT; CDR3 protein: CASSPLTGVGGDTGELFF
V gene: TRBV11-1; J gene: TRBJ2-6; D gene: NA; clone size: once; CDR3 DNA: TGTGCCAGCAGCTTAACCCTAGGGGTAAGCTCTGGGGCCAACGTCCTGACTTTC; CDR3 protein: CASSLTLGVSSGANVLTF
V gene: TRBV21-1; J gene: TRBJ1-3; D gene: NA; clone size: NA; CDR3 DNA: TGTGCCAGCAGCTCCCGGGACAGTTCCTCTGGAAACACCATATATTTT; CDR3 protein: CASSSRDSSSGNTIYF
V gene: TRBV14; J gene: TRBJ2-3; D gene: NA; clone size: NA; CDR3 DNA: TGTGCCAGCAGCCAAGCGGATACGCAGTATTTT; CDR3 protein: CASSQADTQYF
V gene: TRBV2; J gene: TRBJ1-4; D gene: TRBD1; clone size: NA; CDR3 DNA: TGTGCCAGCAGACACAGACAGGGGGGCAATGAAAAACTGTTTTTT; CDR3 protein: CASRHRQGGNEKLFF
V gene: TRBV7-3; J gene: TRBJ2-6; D gene: NA; clone size: NA; CDR3 DNA: TGTGCCAGCAGCCCAGGGGTGCCAGGGATAGTCTCTGGGGCCAACGTCCTGACTTTC; CDR3 protein: CASSPGVPGIVSGANVLTF
V gene: TRBV5-4; J gene: TRBJ2-7; D gene: TRBD1; clone size: once; CDR3 DNA: TGTGCCAGCAGCTCATACCGGGACAGGGCTGCCTACGAGCAGTACTTC; CDR3 protein: CASSSYRDRAAYEQYF
V gene: TRBV6-6; J gene: TRBJ1-1; D gene: NA; clone size: once; CDR3 DNA: TGTGCCAGCAGAAACACAGGGAACACTGAAGCTTTCTTT; CDR3 protein: CASRNTGNTEAFF
V gene: TRBV19; J gene: TRBJ2-5; D gene: TRBD1; clone size: NA; CDR3 DNA: TGCACCACCCCCCCCCGTCCCAGGGGGCGGGAGACCCAGTACTTC; CDR3 protein: CTTPPRPRGRETQYF
V gene: TRBV6-5; J gene: TRBJ2-7; D gene: TRBD2; clone size: NA; CDR3 DNA: TGTGCCAGCAGTCGACCGGGACTAGAGTCCTACGAGCAGTACTTC; CDR3 protein: CASSRPGLESYEQYF
V gene: TRBV19; J gene: TRBJ2-3; D gene: NA; clone size: NA; CDR3 DNA: TGTGCCAGCAGCTTAGCGCTTAGCACAGATACGCAGTATTTT; CDR3 protein: CASSLALSTDTQYF
V gene: TRBV7-6; J gene: TRBJ2-1; D gene: NA; clone size: NA; CDR3 DNA: TGTGCCAGCAGCCCCCGTAATATCTCCTACAATGAGCAGTTCTTC; CDR3 protein: CASSPRNISYNEQFF
V gene: TRBV7-2; J gene: TRBJ2-5; D gene: TRBD2; clone size: NA; CDR3 DNA: TGTGCCAGCAGCCCACTAGCGGGAGGGCCTGAGACCCAGTACTTC; CDR3 protein: CASSPLAGGPETQYF
V gene: TRBV6-5; J gene: TRBJ1-4; D gene: NA; clone size: NA; CDR3 DNA: TGTGCCAGCAGTACCGGGACTTTCCCTAATGAAAAACTGTTTTTT; CDR3 protein: CASSTGTFPNEKLFF
V gene: TRBV6-5; J gene: TRBJ1-1; D gene: NA; clone size: once; CDR3 DNA: TGTGCCAGCAGTCCGCGGGGGGTTCCGGGTATTGAAGCTTTCTTT; CDR3 protein: CASSPRGVPGIEAFF
V gene: TRBV10-3; J gene: TRBJ2-5; D gene: NA; clone size: NA; CDR3 DNA: TGTGCCACGGCTAGGGGGTACCAAGAGACCCAGTACTTC; CDR3 protein: CATARGYQETQYF
V gene: TRBV7-4; J gene: TRBJ2-7; D gene: NA; clone size: few; CDR3 DNA: TGTGCCAGCAGCTTCGTACTCACAGAGATATTCTACGAGCAGTACTTC; CDR3 protein: CASSFVLTEIFYEQYF
V gene: TRBV5-1; J gene: TRBJ2-1; D gene: NA; clone size: NA; CDR3 DNA: TGCGCCAGCAGCTTGGCGGTCTCCACTTCTTCAGAGCAGTTCTTC; CDR3 protein: CASSLAVSTSSEQFF
V gene: TRBV5-1; J gene: TRBJ2-1; D gene: TRBD2; clone size: NA; CDR3 DNA: TGCGCCACACGGGAGGGCCCTTACAATGAGCAGTTCTTC; CDR3 protein: CATREGPYNEQFF
V gene: TRBV9; J gene: TRBJ2-7; D gene: TRBD2; clone size: NA; CDR3 DNA: TGTGCCAGCAGCCCTAGGGAGCGGGGGCGCTACGAGCAGTACTTC; CDR3 protein: CASSPRERGRYEQYF
V gene: TRBV5-8; J gene: TRBJ2-1; D gene: NA; clone size: NA; CDR3 DNA: TGTGCCAGTAACAGGGTCCCCCGGAATGAGCAGTTCTTC; CDR3 protein: CASNRVPRNEQFF
V gene: TRBV6-5; J gene: TRBJ1-5; D gene: NA; clone size: NA; CDR3 DNA: TGTGCCAGCAGACTTGGGGCCTTAGGGCCCCAGCATTTT; CDR3 protein: CASRLGALGPQHF
V gene: TRBV6-1; J gene: TRBJ2-1; D gene: TRBD2; clone size: NA; CDR3 DNA: TGTGCCAGCAGTGAACTAGCGGGAGGAAACAATGAGCAGTTCTTC; CDR3 protein: CASSELAGGNNEQFF
V gene: TRBV5-1; J gene: TRBJ2-5; D gene: TRBD1; clone size: NA; CDR3 DNA: TGCGCCAGCAGGGCAGGGGGCAAGGAGACCCAGTACTTC; CDR3 protein: CASRAGGKETQYF
V gene: TRBV28; J gene: TRBJ2-7; D gene: NA; clone size: NA; CDR3 DNA: TGTGCCAGCAGTTTCAGGACCTACGAGCAGTACTTC; CDR3 protein: CASSFRTYEQYF
V gene: TRBV5-6; J gene: TRBJ1-3; D gene: NA; clone size: NA; CDR3 DNA: TGTGCCAGCAGCTTTTTAGGGGGCTCTGGAAACACCATATATTTT; CDR3 protein: CASSFLGGSGNTIYF
V gene: TRBV28; J gene: TRBJ1-4; D gene: TRBD1; clone size: NA; CDR3 DNA: TGTGCCAGCAGTCTAACAGGGGTCTGGGGGGAAAAACTGTTTTTT; CDR3 protein: CASSLTGVWGEKLFF
V gene: TRBV11-2; J gene: TRBJ1-4; D gene: TRBD1; clone size: once; CDR3 DNA: TGTGCCAGCAGCTCGCTTCGACAGGGGGCGAGTGAAAAACTGTTTTTT; CDR3 protein: CASSSLRQGASEKLFF
V gene: TRBV28; J gene: TRBJ2-5; D gene: NA; clone size: NA; CDR3 DNA: TGTGCCAGCAGTCTAGTGGGGGGTGGGGAGACCCAGTACTTC; CDR3 protein: CASSLVGGGETQYF
V gene: TRBV2; J gene: TRBJ2-5; D gene: TRBD1; clone size: NA; CDR3 DNA: TGTGCCAGCGAGGGACAGGCCCCCGAGACCCAGTACTTC; CDR3 protein: CASEGQAPETQYF
V gene: TRBV19; J gene: TRBJ2-3; D gene: TRBD2; clone size: NA; CDR3 DNA: TGTGCCAGTAGTCCGGGACTAGCGGCAGATACGCAGTATTTT; CDR3 protein: CASSPGLAADTQYF
V gene: TRBV15; J gene: TRBJ2-6; D gene: NA; clone size: once; CDR3 DNA: TGTGCCACCAGCAGAGGAATGGCAGGGTCCGGGGCCAACGTCCTGACTTTC; CDR3 protein: CATSRGMAGSGANVLTF
V gene: TRBV28; J gene: TRBJ1-2; D gene: NA; clone size: NA; CDR3 DNA: TGTGCCAGCAGTGTTTTAGGGGAGGACTATGGCTACACCTTC; CDR3 protein: CASSVLGEDYGYTF
V gene: TRBV5-6; J gene: TRBJ2-5; D gene: TRBD1; clone size: NA; CDR3 DNA: TGTGCCAGCAGCTTGGCGGGACAGGGTGGAGAGACCCAGTACTTC; CDR3 protein: CASSLAGQGGETQYF
V gene: TRBV4-2; J gene: TRBJ2-1; D gene: NA; clone size: few; CDR3 DNA: TGTGCCAGCAGCCAAGATTCGGACAGTTTCAATGAGCAGTTCTTC; CDR3 protein: CASSQDSDSFNEQFF
V gene: TRBV7-9; J gene: TRBJ2-2; D gene: NA; clone size: NA; CDR3 DNA: TGTGCCAGCAGCCCCCCTGGGGGCTCCTACACCGGGGAGCTGTTTTTT; CDR3 protein: CASSPPGGSYTGELFF
V gene: TRBV27; J gene: TRBJ2-3; D gene: TRBD2; clone size: NA; CDR3 DNA: TGTGCCAGCAGTTTTCGGCAGGGAGGGACAGATACGCAGTATTTT; CDR3 protein: CASSFRQGGTDTQYF
V gene: TRBV5-4; J gene: TRBJ2-4; D gene: TRBD1; clone size: NA; CDR3 DNA: TGTGCCAGCAGCTCAGGACAGGTCGGGATCCCCAAAAACATTCAGTACTTC; CDR3 protein: CASSSGQVGIPKNIQYF
V gene: TRBV15; J gene: TRBJ2-1; D gene: TRBD2; clone size: once; CDR3 DNA: TGTGCCACCAGCAGAGATCAACTAGCGGGGACCGAGCAGTTCTTC; CDR3 protein: CATSRDQLAGTEQFF
V gene: TRBV27; J gene: TRBJ2-3; D gene: NA; clone size: NA; CDR3 DNA: TGTGCCAGCAGTCCAACAGGGCGTCGTACAGATACGCAGTATTTT; CDR3 protein: CASSPTGRRTDTQYF
V gene: TRBV6-6; J gene: TRBJ1-5; D gene: NA; clone size: NA; CDR3 DNA: TGTGCCAGCAAAGAACAGCCATATAGCAATCAGCCCCAGCATTTT; CDR3 protein: CASKEQPYSNQPQHF
V gene: TRBV5-4; J gene: TRBJ1-2; D gene: TRBD1; clone size: NA; CDR3 DNA: TGTGCCAGCAGCCGCGGGGACAGGGGAAAAGACTATGGCTACACCTTC; CDR3 protein: CASSRGDRGKDYGYTF
V gene: TRBV19; J gene: TRBJ2-2; D gene: NA; clone size: NA; CDR3 DNA: TGTGCCAGTAGTCGCCAGACCGGGGAGCTGTTTTTT; CDR3 protein: CASSRQTGELFF
V gene: TRBV9; J gene: TRBJ2-7; D gene: TRBD1; clone size: NA; CDR3 DNA: TGTGCCAGCAGCGTAGGGCAGGGGGCCCACGAGCAGTACTTC; CDR3 protein: CASSVGQGAHEQYF
V gene: TRBV6-5; J gene: TRBJ1-1; D gene: NA; clone size: once; CDR3 DNA: TGTGCCAGCAGTTACAAGGACAGGAACACTGAAGCTTTCTTT; CDR3 protein: CASSYKDRNTEAFF
V gene: TRBV5-1; J gene: TRBJ2-7; D gene: NA; clone size: NA; CDR3 DNA: TGCGCCAGCGGCCCCGGAGGATTAGCGGCCCCTACCCCCTACGAGCAGTACTTC; CDR3 protein: CASGPGGLAAPTPYEQYF
V gene: TRBV7-2; J gene: TRBJ1-5; D gene: NA; clone size: NA; CDR3 DNA: TGTGCCAGCAGCTTAAGGGTAGGAGGGGCGGTTCAGCCCCAGCATTTT; CDR3 protein: CASSLRVGGAVQPQHF
V gene: TRBV10-3; J gene: TRBJ2-7; D gene: TRBD1; clone size: NA; CDR3 DNA: TGTGCCACCCTGGACAGGGGGACCTACGAGCAGTACTTC; CDR3 protein: CATLDRGTYEQYF
V gene: TRBV4-3; J gene: TRBJ1-1; D gene: NA; clone size: NA; CDR3 DNA: TGCGCCAGCAGCCCAAGGAGGGGAAGCACTGAAGCTTTCTTT; CDR3 protein: CASSPRRGSTEAFF
V gene: TRBV29-1; J gene: TRBJ2-7; D gene: TRBD1; clone size: NA; CDR3 DNA: TGCAGCGTCCTAGAGGGGGCCCGTTACGAGCAGTACTTC; CDR3 protein: CSVLEGARYEQYF
V gene: TRBV6-5; J gene: TRBJ2-7; D gene: NA; clone size: NA; CDR3 DNA: TGTGCCAGCACACGGGGGGCCTCCTACGAGCAGTACTTC; CDR3 protein: CASTRGASYEQYF